A selection of T cell receptor beta chains follows, all from one sample in a study of CD8 T cells in ankylosing spondylitis. One entry per CDR3 protein results from TCRdb running MiXCR on the 5' RACE reads. The table shows roughly 670,000 distinct CDR3 sequences, with under 20% occurring only once. The sample comprised blood, either unsorted or a sorted T cell fraction (not recorded which). These receptors all stem from a male donor with ankylosing spondylitis. CDR3s include the opening cysteine and the closing phenylalanine or tryptophan. The D gene is left open where the match is weak. Clone size appears in some rows only: once, few, many, or a class for an expanded clone.

size: many
V: TRBV12-3/TRBV12-4
D: TRBD2
J: TRBJ2-5
CDR3: CASSPRIGAGGSETQYF
DNA: TGTGCCAGCAGCCCACGAATCGGTGCGGGAGGCTCTGAGACCCAGTACTTC

size: .
V: TRBV5-5
D: .
J: TRBJ1-1
CDR3: CASSTQGSLTEAFF
DNA: TGTGCCAGCAGCACACAGGGAAGCTTGACTGAAGCTTTCTTT

size: .
V: TRBV5-1
D: .
J: TRBJ1-2
CDR3: CASSGAHYGYTF
DNA: TGCGCCAGCAGCGGGGCGCACTATGGCTACACCTTC

size: few
V: TRBV10-3
D: TRBD2
J: TRBJ2-3
CDR3: CAISESNRLAGTDTQYF
DNA: TGTGCCATCAGTGAGTCGAACCGGCTAGCGGGCACAGATACGCAGTATTTT

size: .
V: TRBV7-6
D: .
J: TRBJ2-3
CDR3: CASSPRTLADTQYF
DNA: TGTGCCAGCAGCCCCCGAACCTTAGCAGATACGCAGTATTTT

size: few
V: TRBV5-6
D: .
J: TRBJ2-3
CDR3: CASSFMTTVGTDTQYF
DNA: TGTGCCAGCAGCTTTATGACAACAGTTGGCACAGATACGCAGTATTTT

size: few
V: TRBV10-3
D: TRBD1
J: TRBJ1-1
CDR3: CAISQLPGQGTNTEAFF
DNA: TGTGCCATCAGTCAACTCCCGGGACAGGGGACGAACACTGAAGCTTTCTTT

size: .
V: TRBV5-1
D: TRBD1
J: TRBJ1-2
CDR3: CASSLAATGYGYTF
DNA: TGCGCCAGCAGCTTGGCCGCGACAGGGTATGGCTACACCTTC

size: .
V: TRBV7-9
D: .
J: TRBJ2-3
CDR3: CASSFYPLSTDTQYF
DNA: TGTGCCAGCAGCTTTTACCCTCTTAGCACAGATACGCAGTATTTT

size: many
V: TRBV20-1
D: .
J: TRBJ2-3
CDR3: CSARRGGRADTQYF
DNA: TGCAGTGCTAGAAGGGGGGGGAGGGCAGATACGCAGTATTTT

size: .
V: TRBV16
D: .
J: TRBJ1-3
CDR3: CASSQGDRNTIYF
DNA: TGTGCCAGCAGCCAAGGGGATCGAAACACCATATATTTT

size: few
V: TRBV12-3/TRBV12-4
D: .
J: TRBJ2-2
CDR3: CASSPPGTSNTGELFF
DNA: TGTGCCAGCAGCCCCCCCGGGACATCAAACACCGGGGAGCTGTTTTTT

size: few
V: TRBV3-1
D: .
J: TRBJ1-2
CDR3: CASSQEGQGRYYGYTF
DNA: TGTGCCAGCAGCCAAGAAGGGCAAGGACGCTACTATGGCTACACCTTC

size: many
V: TRBV12-3/TRBV12-4
D: .
J: TRBJ1-1
CDR3: CASSLEGVTEAFF
DNA: TGTGCCAGCAGTTTAGAGGGGGTGACTGAAGCTTTCTTT

size: .
V: TRBV7-9
D: .
J: TRBJ2-1
CDR3: CASSLLSGYEQFF
DNA: TGTGCCAGCAGCTTACTTTCGGGGTATGAGCAGTTCTTC

size: .
V: TRBV10-3
D: TRBD2
J: TRBJ2-1
CDR3: CAIRELAGGPRNEQFF
DNA: TGTGCCATCAGGGAATTAGCGGGAGGGCCGCGCAATGAGCAGTTCTTC

size: .
V: TRBV12-5
D: TRBD1
J: TRBJ2-7
CDR3: CASGDRVDAVEQYF
DNA: TGTGCTAGTGGGGACAGGGTAGATGCGGTCGAGCAGTACTTC

size: .
V: TRBV5-4
D: TRBD1
J: TRBJ2-3
CDR3: CASSRQGDTDTQYF
DNA: TGTGCCAGCAGCCGACAGGGGGACACAGATACGCAGTATTTT

size: .
V: TRBV7-9
D: .
J: TRBJ1-5
CDR3: CASSSDRPYSNQPQHF
DNA: TGTGCCAGCAGCAGTGACAGGCCCTATAGCAATCAGCCCCAGCATTTT

size: few
V: TRBV3-1
D: TRBD2
J: TRBJ2-7
CDR3: CASSPGLAGVVSYEQYF
DNA: TGTGCCAGCAGCCCGGGACTAGCGGGGGTTGTGTCCTACGAGCAGTACTTC

size: .
V: TRBV3-1
D: TRBD2
J: TRBJ2-1
CDR3: CASSQVWLAGDPYNEQFF
DNA: TGTGCCAGCAGCCAAGTTTGGCTAGCGGGGGACCCCTACAATGAGCAGTTCTTC

size: .
V: TRBV29-1
D: .
J: TRBJ1-2
CDR3: CSVESAIYGYTF
DNA: TGCAGCGTTGAAAGCGCTATCTATGGCTACACCTTC

size: .
V: TRBV10-3
D: TRBD2
J: TRBJ2-7
CDR3: CATLAGYEQYF
DNA: TGTGCCACCTTAGCGGGCTACGAGCAGTACTTC

size: .
V: TRBV7-9
D: .
J: TRBJ1-3
CDR3: CASSSWDAGNTIYF
DNA: TGTGCCAGCAGCAGCTGGGACGCTGGAAACACCATATATTTT

size: few
V: TRBV15
D: TRBD2
J: TRBJ2-7
CDR3: CATSLAGVDEQYF
DNA: TGTGCCACCAGCTTAGCGGGAGTTGACGAGCAGTACTTC

size: few
V: TRBV5-1
D: .
J: TRBJ1-1
CDR3: CASSPRTAMNTEAFF
DNA: TGCGCCAGCAGCCCACGGACAGCCATGAACACTGAAGCTTTCTTT

size: few
V: TRBV12-3/TRBV12-4
D: .
J: TRBJ2-1
CDR3: CASSLVLRTEQFF
DNA: TGTGCCAGCAGTTTAGTTCTCAGGACAGAGCAGTTCTTC

size: many
V: TRBV29-1
D: TRBD2
J: TRBJ2-1
CDR3: CSVEEGLAGAYNEQFF
DNA: TGCAGCGTTGAAGAGGGACTAGCGGGAGCTTACAATGAGCAGTTCTTC

size: .
V: TRBV27
D: .
J: TRBJ2-5
CDR3: CASSWGHGETQYF
DNA: TGTGCCAGCAGTTGGGGGCACGGGGAGACCCAGTACTTC